This entry concerns a single T cell receptor (beta chain). Original data processing: Amplifying reference gene primers gave estimates of nucleated cell counts. This table comes from immunoSEQ multiplex PCR, and its TCRdb copy is limited to in-frame clones, with some not included. That table is the source of V, J and clone size, and D and trimming were worked out from the DNA. The table has about 180,000 clones, approximately 80% seen once; the top ten hold roughly 7.1%. This entry belongs to a study of blood T cell repertoires in COVID-19. For the study at large: Collection of acute and convalescent COVID-19 samples took place in the United States, Italy and Spain. PBMCs, B-cell-depleted T cells, or T cells provided the cDNA or gDNA that made up the material.

Germline V gene lookup returns CDR1 MNHEY and CDR2 SVGAGI. This CDR3 comprises 15 residues. J lost 5 bases, V lost 4 bases, and 2 bases had no gene match. The sequence derives from a human donor in a cohort sampled during active COVID-19. This chain uses TRBV6-5 with TRBJ2-1, with 13 bases matching TRBD2. The sequencing input was peripheral blood. CDR3 coding DNA: TGTGCCAGCAGTTCGGGACTAGCGGGGAACAATGAGCAGTTCTTC. Protein: CASSSGLAGNNEQFF.